This T cell receptor beta chain came from a study of cytomegalovirus exposure and HLA in healthy donors. In the study overall: Of approximately 400 genotyped donors, more than 70% clustered with self-reported Caucasian donors. Study findings and constraints: TCR beta V- and J-gene trimming, according to a later analysis, was linked to a missense DCLRE1C variant. Links to common viral pathogens appeared, in a later analysis, for several of the most significant clusters. Previously analyzed data showed that most TCR beta V segments were productive at a frequency of about 90% or about 30%.

The study ran its PCR with 60 Vbeta and 13 Jbeta primers. Libraries were prepared by immunoSEQ multiplex PCR; TCRdb keeps only in-frame clonotypes and omits some of them. The sample has about 100,000 clones, roughly four fifths seen once. In the case of this clone: Its antigen is not known.

The V gene's germline CDR1 is SGHVS and CDR2 FQNEAQ. The V and J ends lost 5 bases and 2 bases, in that order; junction bases with no gene match: 9. This CDR3 is built from 15 residues. This sequence was found in a male donor in good health and CMV-seropositive. Sequencing input: PBMCs. The chain links TRBV7-8 to TRBJ2-7; the match to TRBD1 covers 7 bases. CDR3 region: CASSTQTGYTYEQYF. CDR3 DNA: TGTGCCAGCAGCACCCAGACAGGGTACACCTACGAGCAGTACTTC.